Listed below are T cell receptor beta chains from one sample, sequenced in a study of blood T cell repertoires in COVID-19. Some clones are missing from TCRdb's copy, which holds only in-frame ones; the method was immunoSEQ multiplex PCR. The sample contains 300,000 to 450,000 clones, 88% of which appear only once. Input material: PBMCs or T cells enriched from blood (not recorded which). The source is a woman in her late teens or twenties who had recovered from COVID-19. Each CDR3 is given with its conserved first and last residue. D genes are given only for firm matches. Rows give clone size only sometimes, using once, few, many, or a class for an expanded clone.

D gene,J gene,V gene,clone size,CDR3 DNA,CDR3 protein
TRBD1,TRBJ1-1,TRBV5-1,NA,TGCGCCAGCAGCTTGAATGCAGGGGGTTTAGGCACTGAAGCTTTCTTT,CASSLNAGGLGTEAFF
NA,TRBJ1-3,TRBV21-1,NA,TGTGCCAGCAGCTCCCGTAGCGGGGGCCGGTCTGGAAACACCATATATTTT,CASSSRSGGRSGNTIYF
NA,TRBJ2-5,TRBV30,NA,TGTGCCTGGAGTGTACCTGGGGGGTTCACGTACTTC,CAWSVPGGFTYF
NA,TRBJ1-2,TRBV19,NA,TGTGCCAGTAGTATCCGCCCAGACAGTTCCGCCAACTATGGCTACACCTTC,CASSIRPDSSANYGYTF
NA,TRBJ1-5,TRBV23-1,NA,TGCGCCAGCACGTCAACCGAGAGCAATCAGCCCCAGCATTTT,CASTSTESNQPQHF
NA,TRBJ1-1,TRBV2,NA,TGTGCCAGCGGGGAGATTCCGAACACTGAAGCTTTCTTT,CASGEIPNTEAFF
NA,TRBJ1-1,TRBV29-1,NA,TGCAGCGTTACAGGGCGCAACACTGAAGCTTTCTTT,CSVTGRNTEAFF
TRBD1,TRBJ1-6,TRBV7-9,NA,TGTGCCAGCAGCTTACACAGGGGGGATTCACCCCTCCACTTT,CASSLHRGDSPLHF
TRBD2,TRBJ2-3,TRBV7-6,NA,TGTGCCAGCAGCTTACCACTAGCGGGGGGGCCAGATACGCAGTATTTT,CASSLPLAGGPDTQYF
NA,TRBJ1-3,TRBV9,NA,TGTGCCAGCAGCGGCGATACTGGAAACACCATATATTTT,CASSGDTGNTIYF
NA,TRBJ2-2,TRBV4-2,NA,TGTGCCAGCAGCCAAGATCGCGGCGTTGTCGGGGAGCTGTTTTTT,CASSQDRGVVGELFF
TRBD1,TRBJ1-2,TRBV11-3,NA,TGTGCCAGCAGCTTCCGGTTACTCAGGGGGCATTTGGACTATGGCTACACCTTC,CASSFRLLRGHLDYGYTF
TRBD2,TRBJ2-3,TRBV5-3,NA,TGTGCCAGAAGCTTTACTAGCGGGAGCAGCGATACGCAGTATTTT,CARSFTSGSSDTQYF
TRBD1,TRBJ2-2,TRBV5-1,once,TGCGCCAGCAGCCGGGACAGGAACACCGGGGAGCTGTTTTTT,CASSRDRNTGELFF
TRBD1,TRBJ2-5,TRBV4-1,NA,TGCGCCAGCAGCCAAAGGGACAGCCTCGCGGGCGAGACCCAGTACTTC,CASSQRDSLAGETQYF
NA,TRBJ1-2,TRBV7-8,NA,TGTGCCAGCAGCTTAAGGAGGGAGCTCACTTATGGCTACACCTTC,CASSLRRELTYGYTF
TRBD1,TRBJ2-7,TRBV11-3,NA,TGTGCCAGCAGCTCGGGACAGGGGACGGGGGAGCAGTACTTC,CASSSGQGTGEQYF
NA,TRBJ2-4,TRBV7-2,NA,TGTGCCAGCAGCTCCGGAAGGCTGGGCACGGGGGCCAAAAACATTCAGTACTTC,CASSSGRLGTGAKNIQYF
NA,TRBJ1-1,TRBV7-8,NA,TGTGCCAGCAGCTTAGCGCAACAGGGGAACACTGAAGCTTTCTTT,CASSLAQQGNTEAFF
NA,TRBJ2-7,TRBV7-9,NA,TGTGCCAGCAGCGCCTCCGGGACCTACGAGCAGTACTTC,CASSASGTYEQYF
TRBD2,TRBJ2-7,TRBV6-5,NA,TGTGCCAGCGCCCTAGCGGGGGGTACCTACGAGCAGTACTTC,CASALAGGTYEQYF
TRBD1,TRBJ1-2,TRBV14,NA,TGTGCCAGCAGCCAGAGAGCCAGGACAGGGTCTAACTATGGCTACACCTTC,CASSQRARTGSNYGYTF
NA,TRBJ2-7,TRBV27,NA,TGTGCCAGCAGTTTCCGACACCTCTACGAGCAGTACTTC,CASSFRHLYEQYF
NA,TRBJ1-2,TRBV10-3,NA,TGTGCCATCAGTGAGGCCGGGCAGGGCTTGCGGGGCTACACCTTC,CAISEAGQGLRGYTF
NA,TRBJ1-1,TRBV29-1,NA,TGCAGCGTTGAAGTGCAGGGAAGATTGAACACTGAAGCTTTCTTT,CSVEVQGRLNTEAFF
TRBD2,TRBJ2-5,TRBV20-1,NA,TGCAGTGCTAGTCTGGGACTAGCGGGGGAGACCCAGTACTTC,CSASLGLAGETQYF
NA,TRBJ2-3,TRBV10-3,NA,TGTGCCACCCGCCCGGCGAGTGCCCGGCAGGTAGTGGCAGATACGCAGTATTTT,CATRPASARQVVADTQYF
TRBD1,TRBJ1-5,TRBV5-1,NA,TGCGCCAGCAGCTGGGGCACAGGGGAAAATCAGCCCCAGCATTTT,CASSWGTGENQPQHF
NA,TRBJ1-5,TRBV2,NA,TGTGCCAGCGCCGGACAGCGCCAGGATCAGCCCCAGCATTTT,CASAGQRQDQPQHF
TRBD2,TRBJ2-5,TRBV11-2,NA,TGTGCCAGCAGCTCAAATGGGGGGGGAGAGACCCAGTACTTC,CASSSNGGGETQYF
NA,TRBJ1-2,TRBV11-2,once,TGTGCCAGCAGCACCACGTCCAGGGTTTGGTACTACACCTTC,CASSTTSRVWYYTF
NA,TRBJ1-1,TRBV11-2,NA,TGTGCCAGCAGCTTTGAGATTTTTCTACAGACTGAAGCTTTCTTT,CASSFEIFLQTEAFF
TRBD1,TRBJ1-4,TRBV28,NA,TGTGCCAGCAGGTCGGACAGGGCTGAAAAACTGTTTTTT,CASRSDRAEKLFF
NA,TRBJ1-2,TRBV10-3,NA,TGTGCCACTCGGGCTGGGGACACCCCACCCGGGGCCTTC,CATRAGDTPPGAF
TRBD1,TRBJ2-7,TRBV14,NA,TGTGCCAGCAGCCTGGGACAGGGGTCCTACGAGCAGTACTTC,CASSLGQGSYEQYF
NA,TRBJ2-2,TRBV14,NA,TGTGCCAGCAGCCTGATAAGGAGTGGCACCGGGGAGCTGTTTTTT,CASSLIRSGTGELFF
NA,TRBJ1-1,TRBV19,NA,TGTGCCAGTAGTATAGATCCGGCGGGACGGAACACTGAAGCTTTCTTT,CASSIDPAGRNTEAFF
TRBD1,TRBJ1-6,TRBV27,NA,TGTGCCAGCAGTTTACACAGGGGGGATTCACCCCTCCACTTT,CASSLHRGDSPLHF
NA,TRBJ2-2,TRBV9,NA,TGTGCCAGCAGTGCCCAGGGGCCGGGGACCGGGGAGCTGTTTTTT,CASSAQGPGTGELFF
TRBD2,TRBJ2-5,TRBV9,NA,TGTGCCAGCGGACTACCCCAGGGAGGGAGAGAGACCCAGTACTTC,CASGLPQGGRETQYF
NA,TRBJ1-6,TRBV6-1,NA,TGTGCCAGCAGTGAAACGGCAGGGGTAGGCAGTTCACCCCTCCACTTT,CASSETAGVGSSPLHF
NA,TRBJ1-1,TRBV19,NA,TGTGCCAGTAGTCTACAGGGTGGACGGACTGAAGCTTTCTTT,CASSLQGGRTEAFF
NA,TRBJ1-2,TRBV5-4,NA,TGTGCCAGCAGCTTGGATACTAACTATGGCTACACCTTC,CASSLDTNYGYTF
NA,TRBJ2-5,TRBV7-8,NA,TGTGCCAGCAGCTTAGCGTATGCGGGGGCCCTACAAGAGACCCAGTACTTC,CASSLAYAGALQETQYF
NA,TRBJ2-7,TRBV6-2/TRBV6-3,NA,TGTGCCAGCAGTTACACAGGGCCCTACGAGCAGTACTTC,CASSYTGPYEQYF
NA,TRBJ2-7,TRBV20-1,NA,TGCAGTGCTAGTCAGGAATACTACGAGCAGTACTTC,CSASQEYYEQYF
TRBD1,TRBJ2-6,TRBV19,NA,TGTGCCAGTAGCCTCACTTCAGGGGGTAAGGCTGGGGCCAACGTCCTGACTTTC,CASSLTSGGKAGANVLTF
TRBD1,TRBJ1-3,TRBV7-8,NA,TGTGCCAGCAGCACCCGGACAGGGGTAGGAAACACCATATATTTT,CASSTRTGVGNTIYF